One and the same sample provided the 8 T cell receptor beta chains below, sequenced in a study of blood T cell repertoires in COVID-19. Assay: immunoSEQ multiplex PCR; the TCRdb copy retains only in-frame clones and omits some. The sample lists roughly 67,000 clones; 70% to 90% were seen once. The sample consisted of peripheral blood. The receptors were sampled from a man aged 50 or older with active COVID-19.

This clone was recorded once. The chain has TRBV6-4 and TRBJ2-2, with a weak D call TRBD2 (5 bases). CDR3 length: 17 amino acids. Trimming removed 0 bases at V and 4 bases at J, with 15 bases between. The germline gives CDR1 MRHNA, CDR2 SNTAGT. Written as DNA, the CDR3 is TGTGCCAGCAGTGACTCTGGCGGAGGTTCGTCCACCGGGGAGCTGTTTTTT. It specifies CASSDSGGGSSTGELFF.

The chain uses TRBV4-2 and TRBJ2-3; D gene unclear. The V gene lost 0 bases and the J gene lost 1 base, with 8 bases spanning the gap. Germline CDR1 LGHNA, CDR2 YNFKEQ. CDR3 length: 15 residues. CDR3 sequence (DNA): TGTGCCAGCAGCCAAGAATTGAGAGGCACAGATACGCAGTATTTT. Translation: CASSQELRGTDTQYF.

The chain carries TRBV4-1 and TRBJ2-5; 9 bases are shared with TRBD2. With V trimmed by 4 bases and J by 6 bases, 9 bases remained unmatched. CDR3 size: 15 residues. Germline V gene lookup returns CDR1 MGHRA and CDR2 YSYEKL. The CDR3 loop reads CASSLAGGPYQTQYF. The CDR3 nucleotides are TGCGCCAGCAGCCTCGCGGGGGGGCCATATCAGACCCAGTACTTC.

This chain links TRBV7-9 with TRBJ2-5; 8 nucleotides align to TRBD2. Trimming removed 4 bases from V and 4 bases from J; junction bases left unmatched: 8. The germline V gene has CDR1 SEHNR and CDR2 FQNEAQ (reference sequence). This CDR3 has 15 amino acids. CDR3 protein: CASSSRSGLAETQYF. CDR3 coding DNA: TGTGCCAGCAGCTCCCGCTCTGGACTAGCAGAGACCCAGTACTTC.

The rearrangement links TRBV14 to TRBJ1-1; D perhaps matches TRBD1 (6 bases). V lost 6 bases and J 2 bases, leaving 13 bases between the germline ends. This CDR3 region has 14 residues. Germline V gene sequence: CDR1 SGHDN, CDR2 FVKESK. The CDR3 reads CASRSDRRNTEAFF. CDR3 in DNA: TGTGCCAGCAGGAGCGACAGGAGAAACACTGAAGCTTTCTTT.

The chain recombines TRBV10-3 with TRBJ2-7, with D unclear. Germline CDR1 is ENHRY and CDR2 is SYGVKD. The V gene lost 8 bases and the J gene lost 5 bases, with 13 bases spanning the gap. CDR3 size: 12 residues. The CDR3 region is CAIGGQRDEQYF. In nucleotides, the CDR3 is TGTGCCATCGGTGGCCAGCGCGACGAGCAGTACTTC.

This clone was seen only a few times. V usage is TRBV6-2 or TRBV6-3 and J usage is TRBJ1-2; D may be TRBD1 (5 bases). CDR3 length equals 13 residues. CDR1 and CDR2 (germline): MNHEY, SVGEGT. The V end lost 6 bases, the J end lost 2 bases, and 10 bases lay between the germline ends. This chain's CDR3 is CASSQDSNYGYTF. The DNA of the CDR3 is TGTGCCAGCAGCCAAGACAGCAACTATGGCTACACCTTC.

The V and J genes are TRBV5-4 and TRBJ2-7, with 8 bases aligning to TRBD1. This CDR3 region has 15 residues. Germline V gene data show CDR1 as SGHNT and CDR2 as YYREEE (reference sequence). Germline trimming cut 4 bases from V and 3 bases from J; bases unmatched to any gene: 9. The CDR3 DNA follows: TGTGCCAGCAGCCAGCCAGACAGGGGAATCTACGAGCAGTACTTC. It translates to CASSQPDRGIYEQYF.